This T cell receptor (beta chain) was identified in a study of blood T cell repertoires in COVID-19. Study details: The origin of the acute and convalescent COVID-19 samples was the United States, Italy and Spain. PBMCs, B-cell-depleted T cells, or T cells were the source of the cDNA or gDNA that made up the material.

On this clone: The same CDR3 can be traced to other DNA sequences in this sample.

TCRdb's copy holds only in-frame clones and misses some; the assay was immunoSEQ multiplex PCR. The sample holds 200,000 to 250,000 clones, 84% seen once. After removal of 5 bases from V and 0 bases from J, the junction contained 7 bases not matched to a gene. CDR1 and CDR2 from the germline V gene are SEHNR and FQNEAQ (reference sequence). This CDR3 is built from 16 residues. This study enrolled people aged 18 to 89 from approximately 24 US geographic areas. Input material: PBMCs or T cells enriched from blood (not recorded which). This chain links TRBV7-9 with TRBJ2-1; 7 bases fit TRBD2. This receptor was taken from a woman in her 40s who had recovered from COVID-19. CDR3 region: CASSPRGGSSYNEQFF. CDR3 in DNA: TGTGCCAGCAGCCCCCGCGGCGGGAGCTCCTACAATGAGCAGTTCTTC. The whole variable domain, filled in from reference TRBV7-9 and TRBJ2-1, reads DTGVSQNPRHKITKRGQNVTFRCDPISEHNRLYWYRQTLGQGPEFLTYFQNEAQLEKSRLLSDRFSAERPKGSFSTLEIQRTEQGDSAMYLCASSPRGGSSYNEQFFGPGTRLTVL.